This TCR beta chain was sequenced for a study of CD8+CD57+ T cells in acquired aplastic anemia. Looking at the study overall: The study obtained an average of roughly 3 ug of DNA from sorted CD4+ and CD8+ cells. Healthy donor CD4+ cell samples had a mean of approximately 10 million reads.

The study, taken as a whole, reports: In CD8+ cells, Simpson's diversity showed no significant difference between patients and controls.

The study profiled TCR beta VDJ and CDR3 using genomic DNA as template. TCRdb itself ran the reads through MiXCR, one entry per CDR3 protein. This table has approximately 160,000 distinct CDR3 sequences, around 45% appearing once. The CDR3 sequence is 15 residues long. V was pared by 3 bases and J by 7 bases, with 4 bases of the junction left unmatched. This clonotype was observed at least ten times. What it binds is not known. Specimen: sorted CD4+, CD8+, or CD8+CD57+ T cells (not recorded which) from PBMCs. The clonotype was recovered from a human donor in good health. This chain joins TRBV12-3 or TRBV12-4 and TRBJ2-1; TRBD1 matches at 12 bases. This CDR3 reads CASSFWDRGRNEQFF. The CDR3 nucleotides are TGTGCCAGCAGTTTCTGGGACAGGGGGCGTAATGAGCAGTTCTTC.